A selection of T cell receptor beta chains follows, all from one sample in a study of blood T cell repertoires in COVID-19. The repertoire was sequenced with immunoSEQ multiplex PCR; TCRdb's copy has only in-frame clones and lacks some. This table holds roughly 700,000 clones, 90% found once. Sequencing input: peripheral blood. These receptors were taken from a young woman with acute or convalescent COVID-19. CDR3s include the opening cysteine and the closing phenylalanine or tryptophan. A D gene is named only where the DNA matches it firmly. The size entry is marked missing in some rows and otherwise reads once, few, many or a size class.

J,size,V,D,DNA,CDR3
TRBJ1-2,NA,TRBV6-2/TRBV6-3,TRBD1,TGTGCCAGCAGTTACTCGAGGGACAGCTTCTATGGCTACACCTTC,CASSYSRDSFYGYTF
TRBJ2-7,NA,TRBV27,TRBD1,TGTGCCAGCAGACACAGGGGGTCACGCTCCTACGAGCAGTACTTC,CASRHRGSRSYEQYF
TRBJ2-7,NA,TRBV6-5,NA,TGTGCCAGCAGTTACTCTTCCCGCTCCTACGAGCAGTACTTC,CASSYSSRSYEQYF
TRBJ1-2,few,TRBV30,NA,TGTGCCTGGACTACCCTTAGCCCCTATGGCTACACCTTC,CAWTTLSPYGYTF
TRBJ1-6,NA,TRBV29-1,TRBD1,TGCAGCGTGCGAACCGGGACAGGGAATTCACCCCTCCACTTT,CSVRTGTGNSPLHF
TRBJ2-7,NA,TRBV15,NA,TGTGCCACCAGCAGAGATCTCGAATACAGTTCCTACGAGCAGTACTTC,CATSRDLEYSSYEQYF
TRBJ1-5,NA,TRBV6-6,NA,TGTGCCAGCAGTACACAGGTCCGCCCCCAGCATTTT,CASSTQVRPQHF
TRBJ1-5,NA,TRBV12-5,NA,TGTGCTAGTGGTTTGGACAGGATAAAGACGAATCAGCCCCAGCATTTT,CASGLDRIKTNQPQHF
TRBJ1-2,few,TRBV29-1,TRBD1,TGCAGCGCTGTAGAGGGGGCGAAGTACACCTTC,CSAVEGAKYTF
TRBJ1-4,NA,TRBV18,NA,TGTGCCAGCTCACCAGAATCTTTAGATGTCCTGTTTTTT,CASSPESLDVLFF
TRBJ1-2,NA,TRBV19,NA,TGTGCCAGTGCCCCGGACAGTAACTATGGCTACACCTTC,CASAPDSNYGYTF
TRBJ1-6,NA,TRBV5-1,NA,TGCGCCAGCAGCTTGACAGTAAAAGAGTTGAATTCACCCCTCCACTTT,CASSLTVKELNSPLHF
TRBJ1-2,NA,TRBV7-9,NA,TGTGCCAGCAGCTTGATGGGGCATGGCTACACCTTC,CASSLMGHGYTF
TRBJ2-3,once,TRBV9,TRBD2,TGTGCCAGCAGCGTAGCGCGGGGGGGCGATAGTACGCAGTATTTT,CASSVARGGDSTQYF
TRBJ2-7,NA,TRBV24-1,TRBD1,TGTGCCACCAGTAGTGGGGGGACAGGGAAGTTCGAGCAGTACTTC,CATSSGGTGKFEQYF
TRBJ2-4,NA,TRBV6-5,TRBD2,TGTGCCAGCATGCGGACTAGCGGGGGTGGGAACATTCAGTACTTC,CASMRTSGGGNIQYF
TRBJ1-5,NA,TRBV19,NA,TGTGCCAGTAGTATGGGCAGTAATCAGCCCCAGCATTTT,CASSMGSNQPQHF
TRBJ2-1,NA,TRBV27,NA,TGTGCCAGCAGTTTCGGAGTCCATGAGCAGTTCTTC,CASSFGVHEQFF
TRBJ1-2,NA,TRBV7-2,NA,TGTGCCAGCATCATAGGGAGAGTGGACTATGGCTACACCTTC,CASIIGRVDYGYTF
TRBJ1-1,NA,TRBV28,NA,TGTGCCAGCAGTGAACTTACCGACGGGGTGAACACTGAAGCTTTCTTT,CASSELTDGVNTEAFF
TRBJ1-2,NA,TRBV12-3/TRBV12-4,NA,TGTGCCACGCTAGGAGACGGCTACACCTTC,CATLGDGYTF
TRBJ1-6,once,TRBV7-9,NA,TGTGCCAGCAGCTTAGAGTCTCGGAATTCACCCCTCCACTTT,CASSLESRNSPLHF
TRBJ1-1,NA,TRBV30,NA,TGTGCCTGGAGTGTGTGGGGCAACACTGAAGCTTTCTTT,CAWSVWGNTEAFF
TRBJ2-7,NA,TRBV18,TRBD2,TGTGCCAGCTCACCCTCAGCGGGGGGGGCTTACGAGCAGTACTTC,CASSPSAGGAYEQYF
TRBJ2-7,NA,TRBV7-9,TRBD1,TGTGCCAGCAGCCGAGGGACAGTCTCCTACGAGCAGTACTTC,CASSRGTVSYEQYF
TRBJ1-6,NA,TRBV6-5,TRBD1,TGTGCCAGCTCGGGACAGGGGAACTATAATTCACCCCTCCACTTT,CASSGQGNYNSPLHF
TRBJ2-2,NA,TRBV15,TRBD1,TGTGCCACCGAGCCGGACAGGATAAGAATGAACACCGGGGAGCTGTTTTTT,CATEPDRIRMNTGELFF